Listed here are 10 T cell receptor beta chains from one sample, sequenced in a study of blood T cell repertoires in COVID-19. Libraries were prepared by immunoSEQ multiplex PCR; TCRdb keeps only in-frame clonotypes and omits some of them. Among about 240,000 clones listed, nearly 90% were seen once. The material sequenced was peripheral blood. These receptors were taken from a woman in her thirties with acute or convalescent COVID-19.

This chain uses TRBV11-3 with TRBJ2-3; D remains unclear. The ends were cut back, 5 bases at V and 3 bases at J, with 9 bases in the middle. The CDR3 contains 13 residues. Germline CDR1 reads SGHNT; CDR2 reads YENEEA. DNA for the CDR3: TGTGCCAGCAGCCGGAGCAGTACAGATACGCAGTATTTT. Protein sequence: CASSRSSTDTQYF.

The chain is built from TRBV7-2 and TRBJ2-3, with 10 nucleotides matching TRBD2. The CDR3 contains 12 residues. From germline, CDR1 is SGHTA and CDR2 FQGNSA. The V gene end was trimmed by 10 bases and the J gene end by 7 bases; junction bases not matched to a gene: 5. CDR3 DNA: TGTGCCATCCGGACTAGCGGATATACGCAGTATTTT. Translated: CAIRTSGYTQYF.

The J gene is TRBJ2-7, the V gene TRBV9, with 7 bases lining up with TRBD1. With 3 bases clipped from V and 3 bases from J, the junction kept 9 bases outside the gene matches. The CDR3 loop spans 15 amino acids. CDR1 is SGDLS, CDR2 YYNGEE, per germline. CDR3 amino acids: CASSGRQGRDYEQYF. CDR3 sequence (DNA): TGTGCCAGCAGCGGACGACAGGGTCGTGACTACGAGCAGTACTTC.

The CDR3 nucleotides read TGTGCCAGCAGCTCAGGGGGAAGCTCCTACGAGCAGTACTTC. It encodes CASSSGGSSYEQYF. The J gene is TRBJ2-7, the V gene TRBV9, with 7 bases matching TRBD1. The CDR3 extends over 14 amino acids. Germline CDR1 and CDR2: SGDLS and YYNGEE. After removal of 4 bases from V and 0 bases from J, the junction contained 4 bases not matched to a gene.

The chain links TRBV7-2 to TRBJ2-1; D is unclear. The CDR3 runs 17 residues. V was clipped by 6 bases and J by 0 bases, with 18 bases between them. Germline V CDR1 and CDR2: SGHTA, FQGNSA. The CDR3 bases are TGTGCCAGCAGTCGTATTCAAGGAAGGAGCTCCTACAATGAGCAGTTCTTC. As protein: CASSRIQGRSSYNEQFF.

The chain is built from TRBV20-1 and TRBJ1-1, with TRBD1 identical over 7 bases. Trimming removed 6 bases from V and 12 bases from J; junction bases left unmatched: 10. Per germline, CDR1 DFQATT and CDR2 SNEGSKA (reference sequence). The length of the CDR3 is 11 residues. The CDR3 reads CSAQRQGGTFF. CDR3 bases: TGCAGTGCCCAGCGACAGGGCGGAACTTTCTTT.

V usage is TRBV5-1 and J usage is TRBJ2-1; D is possibly TRBD2 (6 bases). Germline values: CDR1 SGHRS, CDR2 YFSETQ. This CDR3 is built from 14 residues. The V end lost 3 bases, the J end lost 5 bases, and 12 bases lay between the germline ends. The CDR3 spells CASSSRLGNNEQFF. As DNA, the CDR3 is TGCGCCAGCAGCTCGAGACTAGGGAACAATGAGCAGTTCTTC. Looking up the rest from reference TRBV5-1 and TRBJ2-1 gives the full variable domain: KAGVTQTPRYLIKTRGQQVTLSCSPISGHRSVSWYQQTPGQGLQFLFEYFSETQRNKGNFPGRFSGRQFSNSRSEMNVSTLELGDSALYLCASSSRLGNNEQFFGPGTRLTVL.

J is TRBJ1-1 and V is TRBV29-1; 8 nucleotides align to TRBD1. Trimming at V came to 4 bases and at J to 3 bases, leaving 4 bases not matched to a gene. Germline V gene lookup returns CDR1 SQVTM and CDR2 ANQGSEA. The CDR3 totals 13 residues. The CDR3 reads CSVARGLDTEAFF. The CDR3 DNA reads TGCAGCGTTGCCAGGGGGCTGGACACTGAAGCTTTCTTT.

Written as DNA, the CDR3 is TGTGCCAGCAGATGGGGGGAGGCCTACGAGCAGTACTTC. Translation gives CASRWGEAYEQYF. The chain uses TRBV5-5 and TRBJ2-7; the D gene is possibly TRBD2 (6 bases). CDR1 is SGHKS and CDR2 is YYEKEE in the germline V gene (reference sequence). The CDR3 has 13 residues. The V and J ends lost 5 bases and 2 bases respectively, with 11 bases between them.

V gene TRBV19 combines with J gene TRBJ1-1; no clear D gene. CDR3 length: 11 amino acids. Trimming removed 7 bases at V and 0 bases at J, with 3 bases between. Germline V gene sequence: CDR1 LNHDA, CDR2 SQIVND (reference sequence). CDR3 protein: CASILNTEAFF. In DNA form, the CDR3 reads TGTGCCAGTATCTTGAACACTGAAGCTTTCTTT.